These 25 T cell receptor beta chains originate from one sample sequenced in a study of T cells after posttransplantation cyclophosphamide. Method: immunoSEQ multiplex PCR; TCRdb's copy keeps in-frame clones and lacks some. Here the sample spans around 66,000 clones, just over 90% being singletons. Sample: PBMCs. These receptors came from a woman under 40 in good health and a related stem cell transplant donor.

The chain carries TRBV5-1 and TRBJ1-2; no clear D. Trimming pared 0 bases from V and 4 bases from J, leaving 4 bases between. The CDR3 has 12 residues. The germline V gene has CDR1 SGHRS and CDR2 YFSETQ. CDR3 DNA sequence: TGCGCCAGCAGCTTGGGGGGCTATGGCTACACCTTC. Translating gives CASSLGGYGYTF.

The chain combines TRBV11-2 with TRBJ1-5; no clear D. CDR1 is SGHAT, CDR2 FQNNGV, per germline. Trimming cost V 3 bases and J 0 bases, with 12 bases left between them. This CDR3 has 16 amino acids. The CDR3 DNA reads TGTGCCAGCAGCTTTCACAACGGGGATAGCAATCAGCCCCAGCATTTT. Its translation: CASSFHNGDSNQPQHF.

The chain combines TRBV5-8 with TRBJ1-2; 8 bases align to TRBD1. Looked up from germline, CDR1 is SGHTS and CDR2 is YDEGEE. The CDR3 loop spans 17 amino acids. V shed 2 bases and J 8 bases; nucleotides not matched to a gene: 17. In DNA form, the CDR3 reads TGTGCCAGCAGCTTCCCAGCTTCGACAGGGGCGATCGGCGGCTACACCTTC. Residues: CASSFPASTGAIGGYTF.

The chain employs TRBV4-1 and TRBJ2-7, with 12 bases that match TRBD1. The ends lost 3 bases at V and 4 bases at J; junction bases unmatched: 4. From germline, CDR1 is MGHRA and CDR2 YSYEKL. The CDR3 contains 15 residues. CDR3 sequence (DNA): TGCGCCAGCAGCCAGGGACAGGGGGCGGCGTACGAGCAGTACTTC. Translation gives CASSQGQGAAYEQYF.

This clone has a single count. The gene calls are TRBV11-3 and TRBJ2-2; D perhaps matches TRBD2 (6 bases). CDR1 is SGHNT, CDR2 YENEEA, per germline. The CDR3 extends over 14 amino acids. The V end was cut by 1 base, the J end by 6 bases, with 9 bases between. Here the CDR3 DNA reads TGTGCCAGCAGCTTAGGGGGGACTGCCGGGGAGCTGTTTTTT. The encoded protein is CASSLGGTAGELFF.

This clone was found once. The J gene is TRBJ2-7, the V gene TRBV7-6; the match to TRBD2 covers 8 bases. Germline CDR1 SGHVS, CDR2 FNYEAQ. J lost 2 bases, V lost 4 bases, and 13 bases had no gene match. CDR3 size: 17 residues. Here the CDR3 reads CASSSRRAGEDTYEQYF. The CDR3, as DNA: TGTGCCAGCAGCTCGCGGCGAGCGGGGGAAGACACCTACGAGCAGTACTTC.

The chain carries TRBV18 and TRBJ2-1; possibly TRBD1 or TRBD2 for D (5 bases each). Trimming stripped 2 bases from V and 8 bases from J, with 13 bases between. This CDR3 spans 14 amino acids. Germline V CDR1 and CDR2: KGHSH, LQKENI. The CDR3 DNA reads as TGTGCCAGCTCACCAGGGACGGATGGCGATGAGCAGTTCTTC. Protein: CASSPGTDGDEQFF.

This chain joins TRBV27 and TRBJ2-5; TRBD2 matches 9 bases. The CDR3 is made up of 13 amino acids. V shed 6 bases, J shed 5 bases, and the junction held 4 bases outside the gene matches. Germline V gives CDR1 MNHEY, CDR2 SMNVEV (reference sequence). Here the CDR3 reads CASRLGTSETQYF. The CDR3 DNA sequence: TGTGCCAGCAGACTAGGGACTAGCGAGACCCAGTACTTC.

V usage is TRBV29-1 and J usage is TRBJ2-6; the D gene is possibly TRBD1 (6 bases). Trimming took 0 bases from V and 0 from J, leaving 12 bases between them. CDR3 length: 17 residues. CDR1 and CDR2 (germline): SQVTM, ANQGSEA. The CDR3 region has the DNA TGCAGCGTTGAAGACCGGGACACGTCCTCTGGGGCCAACGTCCTGACTTTC. Its translation is CSVEDRDTSSGANVLTF.

The chain combines TRBV4-3 with TRBJ1-2; a weak D match, TRBD1 (6 bases). CDR1 LGHNA and CDR2 YSLEER come from the germline V gene. Trimming cost V 3 bases and J 10 bases, with 15 bases left between them. The CDR3 runs to 13 residues. The CDR3 region has the DNA TGCGCCAGCAGCCACTTGAGGGGGGCGGACTACACCTTC. Its translation: CASSHLRGADYTF.

This clone was observed once. The chain is built from TRBV27 and TRBJ1-1; 7 positions agree with TRBD1. Germline trimming cut 5 bases from V and 5 bases from J; bases unmatched to any gene: 8. The CDR3 loop spans 14 amino acids. Germline V gene sequence: CDR1 MNHEY, CDR2 SMNVEV (reference sequence). CDR3 loop: CASSGLQGWTEAFF. CDR3 coding DNA: TGTGCCAGCAGTGGACTACAGGGGTGGACTGAAGCTTTCTTT.

This clone has just one count. The chain is built from TRBV5-1 and TRBJ2-2; D ambiguous. The CDR3 runs 12 residues. V dropped 2 bases and J dropped 3 bases, with 2 bases sitting between them. Germline V gives CDR1 SGHRS, CDR2 YFSETQ. CDR3 nucleotides: TGCGCCAGCAGCTTCCACACCGGGGAGCTGTTTTTT. This translates into CASSFHTGELFF.

This chain uses TRBV28 with TRBJ1-6, with D unclear. The CDR3 consists of 16 residues. Deletions cut 3 bases from V and 0 bases from J, with 9 bases between. In germline, CDR1 is MDHEN, CDR2 SYDVKM. CDR3 sequence: CASSFLGSSYNSPLHF. DNA of the CDR3: TGTGCCAGCAGTTTCCTGGGCAGCTCCTATAATTCACCCCTCCACTTT.

The J gene is TRBJ1-2, the V gene TRBV10-3, with TRBD1 matching 7 bases. CDR1 is ENHRY, CDR2 SYGVKD, per germline. Trimming took 3 bases from V and 4 from J; bases not matched to a gene: 8. The CDR3 consists of 15 residues. CDR3 bases: TGTGCCATCAGTGATAGGGCAGGGGGTTCCTATGGCTACACCTTC. Encoded protein: CAISDRAGGSYGYTF.

The chain carries TRBV5-1 and TRBJ2-7, with D uncertain. The V end lost 0 bases, the J end lost 1 base, and 14 bases lay between the germline ends. CDR3 length equals 16 residues. Germline values: CDR1 SGHRS, CDR2 YFSETQ. As DNA, the CDR3 is TGCGCCAGCAGCTTGGACTTTAGGGCCGGGTCCTACGAGCAGTACTTC. Translated, it gives CASSLDFRAGSYEQYF.

J is TRBJ1-2 and V is TRBV28, with 7 bases aligning to TRBD1. The germline gives CDR1 MDHEN, CDR2 SYDVKM. The junction had 6 bases not matched to a gene; V was cut back by 5 bases and J by 6 bases. This CDR3 spans 13 amino acids. CDR3 nucleotides: TGTGCCAGCAGTACAGGGGTCTATGATGGCTACACCTTC. Protein sequence: CASSTGVYDGYTF.

The chain has TRBV15 and TRBJ2-6, with unresolved D. Trimming cost V 11 bases and J 0 bases, with 14 bases left between them. CDR1 and CDR2 from the germline V gene are LNHNV and YYDKDF (reference sequence). This CDR3 contains 15 residues. The CDR3 region is CAVSVGGSGANVLTF. The CDR3 DNA follows: TGTGCCGTCTCTGTCGGTGGCTCTGGGGCCAACGTCCTGACTTTC. The variable domain in full, with the rest retrieved from reference TRBV15 and TRBJ2-6, is DAMVIQNPRYQVTQFGKPVTLSCSQTLNHNVMYWYQQKSSQAPKLLFHYYDKDFNNEADTPDNFQSRRPNTSFCFLDIRSPGLGDTAMYLCAVSVGGSGANVLTFGAGSRLTVL.

The V call is TRBV7-8, the J call TRBJ2-7, with 7 bases aligning to TRBD1. Germline V gene lookup returns CDR1 SGHVS and CDR2 FQNEAQ. The CDR3 extends over 12 amino acids. The V and J ends lost 4 bases and 5 bases, in that order; junction bases with no gene match: 2. The CDR3: CASSYDRDEQYF. CDR3 nucleotides: TGTGCCAGCAGCTACGACAGGGACGAGCAGTACTTC.

The chain carries TRBV29-1 and TRBJ2-3; a possible D gene is TRBD2 (6 bases). V gave up 1 base and J gave up 7 bases, with 12 bases separating them. The CDR3 is made up of 13 amino acids. Germline V gene sequence: CDR1 SQVTM, CDR2 ANQGSEA. For the CDR3, the DNA is TGCAGCGTTGAAGTGGAGGGTAGCCATACGCAGTATTTT. It codes for CSVEVEGSHTQYF.

The chain uses TRBV18 and TRBJ2-3; no clear D gene. The CDR3 extends over 16 amino acids. V lost 1 base and J 3 bases, leaving 14 bases between the germline ends. Germline CDR1 is KGHSH and CDR2 is LQKENI. The CDR3 reads CASSPLGGIGTDTQYF. For the CDR3, the DNA is TGTGCCAGCTCACCACTGGGCGGAATTGGGACAGATACGCAGTATTTT.

This rearrangement joins TRBV6-5 to TRBJ2-7, with D perhaps TRBD1 or TRBD2 (5 bases each). Germline V gene lookup returns CDR1 MNHEY and CDR2 SVGAGI. This CDR3 comprises 14 residues. The V gene lost 2 bases and the J gene lost 2 bases, with 10 bases spanning the gap. The CDR3 DNA follows: TGTGCCAGCAGTTACCGGGACGCTACCTACGAGCAGTACTTC. It specifies CASSYRDATYEQYF.

CDR3 sequence reads: CASSKGVVRGSENTIYF. CDR3 coding DNA: TGTGCCAGCAGCAAAGGGGTCGTGAGGGGGTCGGAAAACACCATATATTTT. The V and J genes are TRBV21-1 and TRBJ1-3; the table's D call of TRBD1 was not tested on the DNA. TRBV21-1 is a pseudogene. The length of the CDR3 is 17 residues.

The chain has TRBV14 and TRBJ2-7; the D is unclear. Trimming cost V 4 bases and J 4 bases, with 11 bases left between them. There are 13 residues in the CDR3. Germline V CDR1 and CDR2: SGHDN, FVKESK. CDR3 sequence reads: CASSLNGPYEQYF. In DNA, the CDR3 is TGTGCCAGCAGCCTAAATGGGCCTTACGAGCAGTACTTC.

The chain recombines TRBV19 with TRBJ1-2; 11 bases match TRBD1. CDR1 and CDR2 from the germline V gene are LNHDA and SQIVND (reference sequence). V lost 4 bases to trimming and J lost 2 bases; unmatched junction nucleotides: 0. CDR3 length: 14 residues. As DNA, the CDR3 is TGTGCCAGTAGTAGGGACAGGGGGAACTATGGCTACACCTTC. Translating it yields CASSRDRGNYGYTF.

In its sample, this clone was seen a few times. The chain is built from TRBV4-3 and TRBJ2-7, with 7 bases lining up with TRBD2. J lost 6 bases, V lost 3 bases, and 8 bases had no gene match. The CDR3 has 14 residues. Germline V gene data show CDR1 as LGHNA and CDR2 as YSLEER. CDR3 sequence: CASSQLDGTTEQYF. For the CDR3, the DNA is TGCGCCAGCAGCCAGTTGGACGGGACTACCGAGCAGTACTTC.